There are a few counts of the clone carrying this T cell receptor (beta chain). Its cognate antigen is unknown. The entirety of the isolated RNA underwent reverse transcription, so expressed TCRB transcripts were sequenced. Profiling relied on immunoSEQ multiplex PCR, and the TCRdb table lists in-frame clones only, not all of them. The table includes about 28,000 clones, almost 65% detected once. This entry belongs to a study of beta chain features in type 1 diabetes. Broader study findings: In all four CD4+ subsets, TCRB CDR3 length was significantly, moderately reduced in type 1 diabetes. Junctions at VDJ sites from type 1 diabetes patients had fewer insertions and more deletions.

V shed 4 bases and J shed 4 bases, with 8 bases lying between them. The CDR3 is 12 amino acids. Germline V gene data show CDR1 as KGHSH and CDR2 as LQKENI. This sequence joins TRBV18 and TRBJ2-7; TRBD1 is a possible D gene (6 bases). The sample taken for sequencing was Tregs from blood. This sequence originates from a young woman with type 1 diabetes. CDR3 loop: CASSRGQYEQYF. The CDR3 DNA reads TGTGCCAGCTCACGAGGACAGTACGAGCAGTACTTC.